This T cell receptor (beta chain) was identified during a study of regulatory T cells in long-lasting Graves disease. Described time point: newly diagnosed GD, antithyroid drugs for less than 3 months. PBMCs were the source of the RNA used for TCR sequencing. Clinicians diagnosed Graves' disease using American Thyroid Association guidelines. Trimming took 3 bases from V and 2 from J, leaving 12 bases between them. The CDR3 is 14 amino acids. Germline assignment: CDR1 SGDLS and CDR2 YYNGEE. With iRepertoire HTBI primers and Arm-PCR of CDR3 regions, TCR beta libraries were built. TCRdb redid the calling of the multiplex PCR reads with MiXCR, one entry per CDR3 protein. The sample holds hundreds of thousands of distinct CDR3 sequences, less than 20% seen once. Study-wide results and limits: Patients with persistent disease shared 2,900 or so public clonotypes, outpacing the roughly 970 shared by new patients. The study found TRBV28, TRBJ1-2 and TRBJ2-5 favored in persistent disease.

Concerning this clonotype: Its antigen is unknown.

A further study also used this sample, focusing on T cells in Graves' hyperthyroidism and ophthalmopathy.

The receptor comes from a woman aged 25 to 39 with Graves disease. The chain links TRBV9 to TRBJ2-7, with a weak D call TRBD2 (6 bases). Material: peripheral blood mononuclear cells (PBMCs), obtained at new diagnosis, from a patient treated with antithyroid drugs. CDR3: CASSANGRTYEQYF. The DNA for the CDR3 is TGTGCCAGCAGCGCAAACGGGAGAACCTACGAGCAGTACTTC.